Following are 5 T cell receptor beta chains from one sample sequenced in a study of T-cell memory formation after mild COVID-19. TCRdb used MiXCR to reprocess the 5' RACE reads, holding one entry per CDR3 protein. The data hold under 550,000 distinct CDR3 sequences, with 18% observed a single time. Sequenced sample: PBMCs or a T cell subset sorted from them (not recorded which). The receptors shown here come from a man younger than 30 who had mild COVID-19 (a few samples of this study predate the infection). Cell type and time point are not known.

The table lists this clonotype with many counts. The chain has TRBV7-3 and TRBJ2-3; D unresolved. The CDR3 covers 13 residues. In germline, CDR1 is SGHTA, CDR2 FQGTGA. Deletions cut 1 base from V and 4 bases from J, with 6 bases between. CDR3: CASSLMASDTQYF. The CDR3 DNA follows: TGTGCCAGCAGCTTAATGGCATCAGATACGCAGTATTTT.

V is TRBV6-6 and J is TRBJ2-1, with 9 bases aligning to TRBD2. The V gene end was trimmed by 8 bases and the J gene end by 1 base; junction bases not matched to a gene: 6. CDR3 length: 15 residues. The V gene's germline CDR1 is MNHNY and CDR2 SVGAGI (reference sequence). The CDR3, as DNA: TGTGCCAGCCTGGCGGGGGGGCGGTCCTACAATGAGCAGTTCTTC. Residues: CASLAGGRSYNEQFF.

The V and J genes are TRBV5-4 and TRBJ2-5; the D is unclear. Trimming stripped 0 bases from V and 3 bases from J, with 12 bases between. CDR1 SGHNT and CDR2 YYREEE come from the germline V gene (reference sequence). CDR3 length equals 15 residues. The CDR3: CASSLDRAVKETQYF. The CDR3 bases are TGTGCCAGCAGCTTGGATCGCGCGGTTAAAGAGACCCAGTACTTC.

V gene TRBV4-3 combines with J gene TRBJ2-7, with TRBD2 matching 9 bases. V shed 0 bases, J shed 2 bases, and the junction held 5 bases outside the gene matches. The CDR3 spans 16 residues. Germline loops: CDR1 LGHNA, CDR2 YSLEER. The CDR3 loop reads CASSQDRAGGAYEQYF. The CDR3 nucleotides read TGCGCCAGCAGCCAAGATCGGGCGGGGGGGGCCTACGAGCAGTACTTC.

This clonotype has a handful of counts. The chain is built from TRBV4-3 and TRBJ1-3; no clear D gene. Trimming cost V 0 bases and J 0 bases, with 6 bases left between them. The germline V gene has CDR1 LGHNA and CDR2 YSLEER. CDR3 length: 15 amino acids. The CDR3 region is CASSQDSGSGNTIYF. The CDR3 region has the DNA TGCGCCAGCAGCCAAGATTCAGGCTCTGGAAACACCATATATTTT.